The 5 T cell receptor beta chains below all came from one sample that was sequenced in a study of blood T cell repertoires in COVID-19. Measured with immunoSEQ multiplex PCR; TCRdb has only the in-frame clones, and not every one. The table shows about 120,000 clones, with about 74% occurring only once. The sample consisted of peripheral blood. The source is a man aged 55 to 70 with acute or convalescent COVID-19.

There are a few counts of this clone. The CDR3 DNA reads as TGTGCCAGCAGCGCGGACAGGGGGGGGAATTCACCCCTCCACTTT. Residues: CASSADRGGNSPLHF. This rearrangement joins TRBV9 to TRBJ1-6; 10 bases agree with TRBD1. The junction had 4 bases not matched to a gene; V was cut back by 3 bases and J by 7 bases. This CDR3 has 15 amino acids. The V gene's germline CDR1 is SGDLS and CDR2 YYNGEE. The whole variable domain, filled in from reference TRBV9 and TRBJ1-6, reads DSGVTQTPKHLITATGQRVTLRCSPRSGDLSVYWYQQSLDQGLQFLIQYYNGEERAKGNILERFSAQQFPDLHSELNLSSLELGDSALYFCASSADRGGNSPLHFGNGTRLTVT.

The genes are TRBV7-8 and TRBJ1-6; possible D gene TRBD1, 6 bases. With 7 bases removed from V and 7 bases from J, the gap between germline ends came to 11 bases. The CDR3 sequence is 13 residues long. Per germline, CDR1 SGHVS and CDR2 FQNEAQ. CDR3 bases: TGTGCCAGCACCCGAACAGGGAATTCACCCCTCCACTTT. Its translation: CASTRTGNSPLHF.

This clone was detected only a few times. J is TRBJ1-4 and V is TRBV19; D perhaps matches TRBD1 (6 bases). Between the trimmed V and J ends, which lost 3 bases and 5 bases, there was a span of 22 bases. This CDR3 has 18 amino acids. Germline assignment: CDR1 LNHDA and CDR2 SQIVND (reference sequence). CDR3 loop: CASSILGRPGHQNEKLFF. In DNA form, the CDR3 reads TGTGCCAGTAGTATCCTGGGACGACCGGGACATCAAAATGAAAAACTGTTTTTT.

The chain joins TRBV7-3 to TRBJ2-2; D remains ambiguous. The V end lost 5 bases, the J end lost 4 bases, and 8 bases lay between the germline ends. CDR1 is SGHTA and CDR2 is FQGTGA in the germline V gene. This CDR3 has 13 amino acids. The chain's CDR3 is CASSQIGTGELFF. Written as DNA, the CDR3 is TGTGCCAGCAGCCAGATTGGCACCGGGGAGCTGTTTTTT. Complete variable domain (other parts from reference TRBV7-3 and TRBJ2-2): GAGVSQTPSNKVTEKGKYVELRCDPISGHTALYWYRQSLGQGPEFLIYFQGTGAADDSGLPNDRFFAVRPEGSVSTLKIQRTERGDSAVYLCASSQIGTGELFFGEGSRLTVL.

The chain links TRBV7-9 to TRBJ2-3, with D unresolved. Germline V gives CDR1 SEHNR, CDR2 FQNEAQ (reference sequence). The ends were cut back, 3 bases at V and 0 bases at J, with 7 bases in the middle. The CDR3 runs 14 residues. In nucleotides, the CDR3 is TGTGCCAGCAGCTTTATCACTAGCACAGATACGCAGTATTTT. Protein: CASSFITSTDTQYF.